A selection of T cell receptor beta chains follows, all from one sample in a study of T cells after yellow fever vaccination. TCRdb reanalysed the 5' RACE reads using MiXCR and keeps one entry per CDR3 protein. The sample carries approximately 170,000 distinct CDR3 sequences, 11% recorded once. The source was CD8+ T cells sorted from PBMCs, collected 15 days after the yellow fever booster vaccination. The receptor set was obtained from a young man who received the YFV17D yellow fever vaccine. Each CDR3 is given with its conserved first and last residue. The D gene is left open where the match is weak. Clone size is stated in some rows and not others, as once, few, many or a class when expanded.

J | size | D | V | DNA | CDR3
TRBJ2-6 | few | - | TRBV5-1 | TGCGCCAGCAGCTTGGTTGGTGGTTCGGGGGTTGGGGCCAACGTCCTGACTTTC | CASSLVGGSGVGANVLTF
TRBJ2-3 | - | - | TRBV11-2 | TGTGCCAGCAGCCCATCCAACGACGATACGCAGTATTTT | CASSPSNDDTQYF
TRBJ1-2 | few | TRBD1 | TRBV19 | TGTGCCAGTAAGGGGGCAGGCTACACCTTC | CASKGAGYTF
TRBJ1-1 | few | TRBD1 | TRBV12-3/TRBV12-4 | TGTGCCAGCAGTTCTAGGGACAGGAACACTGAAGCTTTCTTT | CASSSRDRNTEAFF
TRBJ2-1 | once | - | TRBV4-1 | TGCGCCAGCAGCCAAGCGGGGGTTGGGGTCTACAATGAGCAGTTCTTC | CASSQAGVGVYNEQFF
TRBJ2-1 | - | - | TRBV28 | TGTGCCAGCAGTTTAAGGTCCCGACAAGGGGTGACCTACAATGAGCAGTTCTTC | CASSLRSRQGVTYNEQFF
TRBJ2-7 | few | - | TRBV4-1 | TGCGCCAGCAGCCCGTGGATGGGGGACTCCTACGAGCAGTACTTC | CASSPWMGDSYEQYF
TRBJ2-5 | many | TRBD2 | TRBV4-1 | TGCGCCAGCAGCCAGCCCAAGCGGGGGTACCAAGAGACCCAGTACTTC | CASSQPKRGYQETQYF
TRBJ1-1 | few | - | TRBV5-1 | TGCGCCAGCAGCTCCAGACGGGGGCGCAGAGATACTGAAGCTTTCTTT | CASSSRRGRRDTEAFF
TRBJ2-3 | many | - | TRBV6-6 | TGTGCCAGCAGTTACTCGGTCAGAGGGGCAGATACGCAGTATTTT | CASSYSVRGADTQYF
TRBJ2-5 | few | - | TRBV7-3 | TGTGCCAGCAGCAGAACTAGCTTGGAGACCCAGTACTTC | CASSRTSLETQYF
TRBJ2-3 | few | - | TRBV9 | TGTGCCAGCAGCGTAGGGATGGCTACGCAGTATTTT | CASSVGMATQYF
TRBJ2-2 | few | - | TRBV12-5 | TGTGCTAGTGGTTTCCCCTCCAGGGCAGGGCAGAACACCGGGGAGCTGTTTTTT | CASGFPSRAGQNTGELFF
TRBJ1-6 | - | - | TRBV4-3 | TGCGCCAGCAGCCAAGATCTGTCGGGGGGGAATTCACCCCTCCACTTT | CASSQDLSGGNSPLHF
TRBJ1-5 | - | - | TRBV7-9 | TGTGCCAGCAGCGACGATCGTTATAGCAATCAGCCCCAGCATTTT | CASSDDRYSNQPQHF
TRBJ2-1 | few | TRBD2 | TRBV20-1 | TGCAGTGCCCGACTAGCTCAAGCGAGCTCCTACAATGAGCAGTTCTTC | CSARLAQASSYNEQFF
TRBJ2-3 | - | - | TRBV6-5 | TGTGCCAGCAGTTACACGGGGACAGATACGCAGTATTTT | CASSYTGTDTQYF
TRBJ2-3 | few | TRBD2 | TRBV28 | TGTGCCAGCAGTCCCCGTCCTAGCGGGGAGAAGAATACGCAGTATTTT | CASSPRPSGEKNTQYF
TRBJ1-2 | few | - | TRBV4-3 | TGCGCCAGCAGCCAAGAATTCAAGGTGTGGGAAGATGGCTACACCTTC | CASSQEFKVWEDGYTF
TRBJ1-1 | - | - | TRBV4-1 | TGCGCCAGCAGCCTAAGAAAAGCCGGGAACACTGAAGCTTTCTTT | CASSLRKAGNTEAFF
TRBJ1-5 | few | - | TRBV6-5 | TGTGCCAGCAAACAGGGTCCGGGGGCTCAGCCCCAGCATTTT | CASKQGPGAQPQHF
TRBJ2-2 | few | - | TRBV2 | TGTGCCAGCAGTGTCGGAGGTTCCCTGGGAGGCACCGGGGAGCTGTTTTTT | CASSVGGSLGGTGELFF
TRBJ2-2 | many | - | TRBV19 | TGTGCCAGTACCTATAATCCCACCGGGGAGCTGTTTTTT | CASTYNPTGELFF
TRBJ1-1 | - | - | TRBV5-1 | TGCGCCAGCAGCTTGGACTTTCAGACAGGCCGTGAAGCTTTCTTT | CASSLDFQTGREAFF
TRBJ2-3 | few | - | TRBV29-1 | TGCAGCGTTGAAGATAGGCCGGGATGGCGCACAGATACGCAGTATTTT | CSVEDRPGWRTDTQYF